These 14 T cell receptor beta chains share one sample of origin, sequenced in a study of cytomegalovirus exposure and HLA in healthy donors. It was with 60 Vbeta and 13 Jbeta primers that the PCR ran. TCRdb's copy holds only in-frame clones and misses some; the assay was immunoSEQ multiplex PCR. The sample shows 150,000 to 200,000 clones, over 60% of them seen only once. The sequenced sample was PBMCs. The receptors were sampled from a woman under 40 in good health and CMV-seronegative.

CDR3 residues: CASSLALQGMATNEKLFF. DNA of the CDR3: TGTGCCAGCAGCTTAGCGTTACAGGGAATGGCAACTAATGAAAAACTGTTTTTT. The rearrangement links TRBV7-2 to TRBJ1-4; tentative D call: TRBD1 (6 bases). Germline CDR1 and CDR2: SGHTA and FQGNSA. V lost 0 bases, J lost 0 bases, and 14 bases lay in between. This CDR3 is built from 18 residues.

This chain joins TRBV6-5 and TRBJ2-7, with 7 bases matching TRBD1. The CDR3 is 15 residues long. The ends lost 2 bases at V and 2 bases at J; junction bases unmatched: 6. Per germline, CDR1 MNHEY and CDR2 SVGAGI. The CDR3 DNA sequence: TGTGCCAGCAGTTACACCTACGGGACAGCCTACGAGCAGTACTTC. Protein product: CASSYTYGTAYEQYF.

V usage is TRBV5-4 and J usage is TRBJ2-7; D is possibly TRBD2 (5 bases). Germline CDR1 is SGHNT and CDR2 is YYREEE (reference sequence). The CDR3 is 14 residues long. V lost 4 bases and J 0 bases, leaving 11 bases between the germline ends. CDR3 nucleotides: TGTGCCAGCAGCCCCCCAGGACTCTCCTACGAGCAGTACTTC. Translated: CASSPPGLSYEQYF.

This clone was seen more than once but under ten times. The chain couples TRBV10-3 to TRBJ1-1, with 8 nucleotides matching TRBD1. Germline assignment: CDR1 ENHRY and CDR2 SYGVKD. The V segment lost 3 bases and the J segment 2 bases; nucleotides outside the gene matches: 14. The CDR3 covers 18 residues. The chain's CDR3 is CAISDMDRALGLNTEAFF. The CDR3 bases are TGTGCCATCAGTGATATGGACAGGGCGCTGGGGCTAAACACTGAAGCTTTCTTT.

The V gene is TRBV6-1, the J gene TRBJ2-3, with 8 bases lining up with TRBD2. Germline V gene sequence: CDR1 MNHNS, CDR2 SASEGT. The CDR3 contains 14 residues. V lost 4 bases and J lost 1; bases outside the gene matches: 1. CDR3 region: CASSGSGGTDTQYF. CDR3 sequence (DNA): TGTGCCAGCAGTGGTAGCGGGGGCACAGATACGCAGTATTTT.

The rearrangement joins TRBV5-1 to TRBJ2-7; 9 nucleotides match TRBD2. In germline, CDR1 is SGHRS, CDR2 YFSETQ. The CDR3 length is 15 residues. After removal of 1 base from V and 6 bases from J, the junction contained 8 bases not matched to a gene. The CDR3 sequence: CASSLSLGLAGEQYF. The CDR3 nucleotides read TGCGCCAGCAGCTTGAGTTTGGGACTAGCTGGCGAGCAGTACTTC.

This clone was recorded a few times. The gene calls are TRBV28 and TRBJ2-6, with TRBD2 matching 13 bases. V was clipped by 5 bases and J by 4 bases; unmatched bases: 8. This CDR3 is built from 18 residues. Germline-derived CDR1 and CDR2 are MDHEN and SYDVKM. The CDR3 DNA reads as TGTGCCAGCAGTCCACGACTAGCGGGAGGCACCGGGGCCAACGTCCTGACTTTC. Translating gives CASSPRLAGGTGANVLTF. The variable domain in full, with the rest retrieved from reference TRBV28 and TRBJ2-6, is DVKVTQSSRYLVKRTGEKVFLECVQDMDHENMFWYRQDPGLGLRLIYFSYDVKMKEKGDIPEGYSVSREKKERFSLILESASTNQTSMYLCASSPRLAGGTGANVLTFGAGSRLTVL.

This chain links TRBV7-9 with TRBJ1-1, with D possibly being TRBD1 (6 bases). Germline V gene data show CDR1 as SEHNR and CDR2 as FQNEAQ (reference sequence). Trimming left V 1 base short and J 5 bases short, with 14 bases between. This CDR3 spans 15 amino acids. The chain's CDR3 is CASSLGQGRWTEAFF. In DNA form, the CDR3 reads TGTGCCAGCAGCTTAGGCCAGGGGCGGTGGACTGAAGCTTTCTTT.

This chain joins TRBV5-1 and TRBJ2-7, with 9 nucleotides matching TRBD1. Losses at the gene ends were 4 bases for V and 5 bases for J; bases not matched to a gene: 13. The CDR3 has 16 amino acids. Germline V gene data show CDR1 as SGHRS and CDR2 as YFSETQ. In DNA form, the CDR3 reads TGCGCCAGCAGCCCCACACCGGGACAGGGTTCCGACGAGCAGTACTTC. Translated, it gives CASSPTPGQGSDEQYF.

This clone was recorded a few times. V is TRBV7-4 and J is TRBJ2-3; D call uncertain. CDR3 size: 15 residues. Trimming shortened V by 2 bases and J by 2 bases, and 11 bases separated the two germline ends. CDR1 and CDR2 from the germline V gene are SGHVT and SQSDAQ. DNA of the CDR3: TGTGCCAGCAGCTTACCCCTAGGATACACAGATACGCAGTATTTT. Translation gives CASSLPLGYTDTQYF. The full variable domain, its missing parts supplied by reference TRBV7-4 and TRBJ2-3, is GAGVSQSPRYKVAKRGRDVALRCDSISGHVTLYWYRQTLGQGSEVLTYSQSDAQRDKSGRPSGRFSAERPERSVSTLKIQRTEQGDSAVYLCASSLPLGYTDTQYFGPGTRLTVL.

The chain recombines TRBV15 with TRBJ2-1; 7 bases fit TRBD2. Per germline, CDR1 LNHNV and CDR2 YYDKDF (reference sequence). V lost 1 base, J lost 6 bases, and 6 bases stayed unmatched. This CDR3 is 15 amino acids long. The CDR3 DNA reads TGTGCCACCAGCAGAGTAGGTCTAGCGGTCAATGAGCAGTTCTTC. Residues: CATSRVGLAVNEQFF.

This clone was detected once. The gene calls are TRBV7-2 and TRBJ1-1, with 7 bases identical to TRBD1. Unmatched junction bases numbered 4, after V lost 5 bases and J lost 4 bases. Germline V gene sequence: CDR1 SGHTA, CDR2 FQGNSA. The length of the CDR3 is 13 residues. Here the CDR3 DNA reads TGTGCCAGCAGCCTCGGGACAGTCACTGAAGCTTTCTTT. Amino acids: CASSLGTVTEAFF.

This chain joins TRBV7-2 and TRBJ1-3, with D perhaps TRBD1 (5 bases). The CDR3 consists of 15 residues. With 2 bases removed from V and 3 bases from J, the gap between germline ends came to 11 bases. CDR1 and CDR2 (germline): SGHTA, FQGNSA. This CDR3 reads CASSLQGVGGNTIYF. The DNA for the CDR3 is TGTGCCAGCAGCTTACAGGGTGTAGGTGGAAACACCATATATTTT.

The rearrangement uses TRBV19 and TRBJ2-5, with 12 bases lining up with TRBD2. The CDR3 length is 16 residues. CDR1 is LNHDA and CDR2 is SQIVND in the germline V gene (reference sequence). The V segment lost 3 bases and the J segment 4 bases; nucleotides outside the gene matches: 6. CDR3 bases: TGTGCCAGTAGTATTTCCCTAGCGGGGGGGCCAGAGACCCAGTACTTC. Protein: CASSISLAGGPETQYF.